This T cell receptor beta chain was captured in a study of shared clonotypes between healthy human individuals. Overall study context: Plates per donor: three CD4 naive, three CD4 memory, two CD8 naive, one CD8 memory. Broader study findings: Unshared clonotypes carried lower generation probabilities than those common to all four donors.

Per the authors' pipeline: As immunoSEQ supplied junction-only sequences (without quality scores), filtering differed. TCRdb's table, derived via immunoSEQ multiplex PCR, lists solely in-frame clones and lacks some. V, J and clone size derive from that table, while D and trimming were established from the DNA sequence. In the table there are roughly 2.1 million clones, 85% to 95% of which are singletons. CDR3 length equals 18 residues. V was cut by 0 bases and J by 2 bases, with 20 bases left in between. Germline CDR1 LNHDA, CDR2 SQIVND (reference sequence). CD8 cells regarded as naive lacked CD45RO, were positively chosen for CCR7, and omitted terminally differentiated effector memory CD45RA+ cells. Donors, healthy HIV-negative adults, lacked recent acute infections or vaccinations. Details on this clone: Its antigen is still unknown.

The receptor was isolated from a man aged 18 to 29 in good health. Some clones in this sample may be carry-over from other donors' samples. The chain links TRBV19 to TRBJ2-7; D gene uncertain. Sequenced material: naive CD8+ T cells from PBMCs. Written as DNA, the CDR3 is TGTGCCAGTAGTATAGATCTATCCGGTGGGCGGAAAGCCTACGAGCAGTACTTC. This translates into CASSIDLSGGRKAYEQYF.